A selection of T cell receptor beta chains follows, all from one sample in a study of cytomegalovirus exposure and HLA in healthy donors. The table came from immunoSEQ multiplex PCR; TCRdb's copy has only in-frame clones and leaves some out. This sample carries approximately 170,000 clones, 85% of them seen once, and the ten largest clones take around a sixth. Sequencing was carried out using PBMCs. These receptors all come from a man younger than 35 in good health and CMV-seropositive. CDR3s include the opening cysteine and the closing phenylalanine or tryptophan. D genes are given only for firm matches. Some rows have no size entry. The others give once, few or many, or a class for an expanded clone.

D	V	size	J	CDR3	DNA
.	TRBV5-4	.	TRBJ2-3	CASSSPSAPSTDTQYF	TGTGCCAGCAGCTCTCCTAGCGCCCCTAGCACAGATACGCAGTATTTT
.	TRBV5-4	.	TRBJ2-5	CASSLTGSETQYF	TGTGCCAGCAGCTTAACAGGGTCAGAGACCCAGTACTTC
TRBD1	TRBV19	.	TRBJ2-6	CASSMGQGSSGANVLTF	TGTGCCAGTAGTATGGGACAGGGCTCCTCTGGGGCCAACGTCCTGACTTTC
.	TRBV28	.	TRBJ2-7	CASSLGVVAGPREEQYF	TGTGCCAGCAGTTTAGGGGTAGTTGCAGGGCCCCGTGAAGAGCAGTACTTC
TRBD1	TRBV6-5	.	TRBJ1-1	CASSWTGSSTEAFF	TGTGCCAGCAGTTGGACAGGGTCGAGCACTGAAGCTTTCTTT
TRBD2	TRBV9	.	TRBJ2-7	CASSVGRDYIYEQYF	TGTGCCAGCAGCGTAGGCAGGGACTACATTTACGAGCAGTACTTC
TRBD2	TRBV11-1	.	TRBJ2-5	CASSLTSGGQETQYF	TGTGCCAGCAGCTTAACTAGCGGGGGGCAAGAGACCCAGTACTTC
TRBD1	TRBV7-8	.	TRBJ1-1	CASSLRTGARNTEAFF	TGTGCCAGCAGCTTACGGACAGGGGCGAGGAACACTGAAGCTTTCTTT
.	TRBV11-2	.	TRBJ1-1	CASSAGMNTEAFF	TGTGCCAGCAGCGCAGGCATGAACACTGAAGCTTTCTTT
.	TRBV29-1	few	TRBJ2-3	CSVEDDTSTDTQYF	TGCAGCGTTGAAGACGACACTAGCACAGATACGCAGTATTTT
TRBD1	TRBV5-8	.	TRBJ1-5	CASSLGGQGRNQPQHF	TGTGCCAGCAGCTTGGGGGGACAGGGTCGCAATCAGCCCCAGCATTTT
.	TRBV6-1	once	TRBJ2-2	CASKRVSTGELFF	TGTGCCAGCAAACGGGTTTCTACCGGGGAGCTGTTTTTT
.	TRBV27	.	TRBJ2-2	CASSLRVANTGELFF	TGTGCCAGCAGTTTAAGAGTCGCGAACACCGGGGAGCTGTTTTTT
.	TRBV7-2	.	TRBJ2-2	CASSLDGPGELFF	TGTGCCAGCAGCTTAGATGGGCCGGGGGAGCTGTTTTTT
.	TRBV5-1	.	TRBJ2-3	CASSAGVSTDTQYF	TGCGCCAGTTCTGCAGGGGTTAGCACAGATACGCAGTATTTT
.	TRBV5-1	.	TRBJ2-7	CASSLDGTSYEQYF	TGCGCCAGCAGCTTGGATGGTACTTCCTACGAGCAGTACTTC
TRBD1	TRBV30	.	TRBJ1-5	CAWSVFTPGQPIHQPQHF	TGTGCCTGGAGTGTATTCACCCCGGGACAGCCTATTCATCAGCCCCAGCATTTT
TRBD2	TRBV4-1	.	TRBJ2-5	CASSHREQHGREAQYF	TGCGCCAGCAGCCACAGAGAGCAACACGGACGGGAGGCCCAGTACTTC
TRBD1	TRBV5-1	few	TRBJ1-2	CASSLANTGQGYGYTF	TGCGCCAGCAGCTTGGCCAATACGGGACAGGGCTATGGCTACACCTTC
TRBD1	TRBV6-5	.	TRBJ1-2	CASRTGVPLDGYTF	TGTGCCAGCAGAACAGGGGTCCCCCTCGATGGCTACACCTTC
.	TRBV6-6	.	TRBJ2-3	CASSRPDIPTDTQYF	TGTGCCAGCAGCCGGCCGGACATACCCACAGATACGCAGTATTTT
TRBD1	TRBV6-6	.	TRBJ2-1	CASSRGQGPYNEQFF	TGTGCCAGCAGTCGAGGACAGGGACCATACAATGAGCAGTTCTTC
.	TRBV30	.	TRBJ2-3	CAWSEEGWDTQYF	TGTGCCTGGAGTGAGGAGGGGTGGGATACGCAGTATTTT
.	TRBV5-1	once	TRBJ2-5	CASSFGGGRGETQYF	TGCGCCAGCAGCTTTGGGGGAGGTCGAGGAGAGACCCAGTACTTC
.	TRBV30	.	TRBJ2-7	CAWGDSSYEQYF	TGTGCCTGGGGAGACAGCTCCTACGAGCAGTACTTC
TRBD1	TRBV9	.	TRBJ2-7	CASSVAGTGEFEQYF	TGTGCCAGCAGCGTAGCTGGGACAGGGGAGTTCGAGCAGTACTTC
.	TRBV2	.	TRBJ2-3	CASSEGLSTDTQYF	TGTGCCAGCAGTGAAGGTCTTAGCACAGATACGCAGTATTTT
.	TRBV2	.	TRBJ1-2	CASSLSAEGGYTF	TGTGCCAGCAGTCTTAGCGCTGAGGGTGGCTACACCTTC
TRBD2	TRBV27	once	TRBJ2-5	CASSLGTSYETQYF	TGTGCCAGCAGTCTCGGGACTAGTTATGAGACCCAGTACTTC
TRBD1	TRBV19	.	TRBJ2-2	CASSGQGFGELFF	TGTGCCAGTAGCGGACAGGGGTTCGGGGAGCTGTTTTTT
.	TRBV14	.	TRBJ2-1	CASSIDWYNEQFF	TGTGCCAGCAGTATTGACTGGTACAATGAGCAGTTCTTC
TRBD1	TRBV6-5	.	TRBJ2-7	CASSQMGQGPYEQYF	TGTGCCAGCAGTCAGATGGGACAGGGCCCCTACGAGCAGTACTTC
TRBD1	TRBV6-6	.	TRBJ2-7	CASSYAGTGAYEQYF	TGTGCCAGCAGTTACGCCGGGACAGGGGCCTACGAGCAGTACTTC
TRBD2	TRBV14	.	TRBJ2-1	CASSQDLAGFYEQFF	TGTGCCAGCAGCCAAGATCTAGCGGGGTTCTATGAGCAGTTCTTC
.	TRBV9	once	TRBJ1-1	CASSAGGGTGPTEAFF	TGTGCCAGCAGCGCGGGAGGGGGGACCGGACCCACTGAAGCTTTCTTT
TRBD2	TRBV4-2	.	TRBJ2-1	CASSLGLAGANEQFF	TGTGCCAGCAGCCTGGGACTAGCGGGAGCCAATGAGCAGTTCTTC
TRBD1	TRBV6-5	few	TRBJ1-6	CATTDRVRDSPLHF	TGTGCCACCACAGACAGGGTCCGGGATTCACCCCTCCACTTT
.	TRBV2	.	TRBJ2-6	CASKGGGGIPSGANVLTF	TGTGCCAGCAAGGGGGGGGGAGGGATCCCCTCTGGGGCCAACGTCCTGACTTTC
TRBD2	TRBV29-1	.	TRBJ2-5	CSFKSSGFQETQYF	TGCAGCTTCAAATCTAGCGGGTTCCAAGAGACCCAGTACTTC
TRBD2	TRBV28	.	TRBJ2-1	CASSSPGLAESSYNEQFF	TGTGCCAGCAGTTCACCGGGACTAGCGGAAAGCTCCTACAATGAGCAGTTCTTC
.	TRBV30	once	TRBJ2-1	CAWGRGLTYNEQFF	TGTGCCTGGGGAAGGGGACTTACATACAATGAGCAGTTCTTC
TRBD2	TRBV4-1	.	TRBJ2-5	CASSQGSSSGRVQETQYF	TGCGCCAGCAGCCAAGGCAGTTCCAGCGGGAGGGTTCAAGAGACCCAGTACTTC
.	TRBV28	.	TRBJ1-2	CASGRAIYGYTF	TGTGCCAGCGGGAGGGCAATCTATGGCTACACCTTC
TRBD2	TRBV5-4	.	TRBJ2-2	CASSASGSTGELFF	TGTGCCAGCAGCGCCAGCGGGAGTACCGGGGAGCTGTTTTTT
TRBD2	TRBV28	.	TRBJ2-1	CALRSLAGDYRKNEQFF	TGTGCCCTGAGGAGTCTAGCGGGGGATTACCGGAAGAATGAGCAGTTCTTC
.	TRBV5-4	once	TRBJ1-2	CASSQETQLWGYTF	TGTGCCAGCAGCCAAGAAACTCAACTGTGGGGCTACACCTTC
.	TRBV10-3	.	TRBJ1-2	CAITSREDYGYTF	TGTGCCATCACATCCAGGGAAGACTATGGCTACACCTTC
TRBD1	TRBV5-8	.	TRBJ2-6	CASSPRGRGANVLTF	TGTGCCAGCAGCCCGAGGGGGCGCGGGGCCAACGTCCTGACTTTC
.	TRBV28	.	TRBJ1-6	CASSLDRTDSPLHF	TGTGCCAGCAGTTTGGACAGAACGGATTCACCCCTCCACTTT
TRBD1	TRBV10-3	.	TRBJ1-1	CAISESGQGARDTEAFF	TGTGCCATCAGTGAGTCCGGACAGGGGGCGCGGGACACTGAAGCTTTCTTT